The rows below give T cell receptor beta chains drawn from one sample of a study of cytomegalovirus exposure and HLA in healthy donors. The assay was immunoSEQ multiplex PCR, and TCRdb's table has in-frame clones only and misses some. The sample consists of 80,000 or so clones, about 60% of them appearing once. The sequenced material came from PBMCs. Receptors were obtained from a man aged 25 to 40 in good health and CMV-seropositive. CDR3s include the opening cysteine and the closing phenylalanine or tryptophan. The D gene is left open where the match is weak. The listing skips clone size in some rows; elsewhere it reads once, few, many or a size class.

size: .
J: TRBJ2-5
D: TRBD2
length: 14
V: TRBV27
CDR3: CASSFSGTMKTQYF
DNA: TGTGCCAGCAGTTTCTCCGGGACTATGAAGACCCAGTACTTC

size: .
J: TRBJ2-6
D: TRBD1
length: 14
V: TRBV29-1
CDR3: CSVRGLAGANVLTF
DNA: TGCAGCGTCAGGGGGCTAGCTGGGGCCAACGTCCTGACTTTC

size: .
J: TRBJ2-2
D: .
length: 14
V: TRBV7-9
CDR3: CASSLAGELGELFF
DNA: TGTGCCAGCAGCTTGGCAGGGGAACTCGGGGAGCTGTTTTTT

size: .
J: TRBJ1-2
D: .
length: 13
V: TRBV30
CDR3: CAWSVQGAGGYTF
DNA: TGTGCCTGGAGTGTACAAGGGGCAGGTGGCTACACCTTC

size: .
J: TRBJ2-3
D: TRBD1
length: 15
V: TRBV7-3
CDR3: CASSLTGGALDTQYF
DNA: TGTGCCAGCAGCTTGACAGGGGGCGCGTTAGATACGCAGTATTTT

size: .
J: TRBJ2-3
D: TRBD1
length: 15
V: TRBV5-1
CDR3: CASSSEQGVTDTQYF
DNA: TGCGCCAGCAGCTCCGAACAGGGGGTCACAGATACGCAGTATTTT

size: .
J: TRBJ1-1
D: .
length: 13
V: TRBV4-3
CDR3: CASSQLRATEAFF
DNA: TGCGCCAGCAGCCAACTCAGGGCCACTGAAGCTTTCTTT

size: .
J: TRBJ1-5
D: .
length: 16
V: TRBV4-1
CDR3: CASSQDRGYSNQPQHF
DNA: TGCGCCAGCAGCCAAGATAGGGGATATAGCAATCAGCCCCAGCATTTT

size: .
J: TRBJ2-3
D: TRBD2
length: 16
V: TRBV5-4
CDR3: CASSLPAGGATDTQYF
DNA: TGTGCCAGCAGCCTCCCGGCGGGGGGGGCGACAGATACGCAGTATTTT

size: .
J: TRBJ1-6
D: .
length: 14
V: TRBV5-1
CDR3: CASSFGGTNSPLHF
DNA: TGCGCCAGCAGCTTCGGAGGGACGAATTCACCCCTCCACTTT

size: .
J: TRBJ1-1
D: .
length: 13
V: TRBV18
CDR3: CASSPSRDTEAFF
DNA: TGTGCCAGCTCACCGTCGCGGGACACTGAAGCTTTCTTT

size: .
J: TRBJ1-3
D: TRBD1
length: 14
V: TRBV28
CDR3: CASSHRGAGNTIYF
DNA: TGTGCCAGCAGTCACAGGGGAGCTGGAAACACCATATATTTT

size: .
J: TRBJ2-5
D: .
length: 12
V: TRBV29-1
CDR3: CSVEGLEETQYF
DNA: TGCAGCGTTGAGGGACTCGAAGAGACCCAGTACTTC

size: .
J: TRBJ1-3
D: .
length: 13
V: TRBV19
CDR3: CASADSSGNTIYF
DNA: TGTGCCAGTGCGGACAGCTCTGGAAACACCATATATTTT

size: few
J: TRBJ2-1
D: TRBD2
length: 16
V: TRBV2
CDR3: CASSEFRGGAVYEQFF
DNA: TGTGCCAGCAGTGAATTTCGCGGGGGGGCCGTTTATGAGCAGTTCTTC